This T cell receptor (beta chain) emerged from a study of radiotherapy plus CTLA-4 blockade in lung cancer. About the research overall: Among enrolled patients, approximately 18% responded and about 30% achieved disease control.

V shed 0 bases and J shed 7 bases, with 4 bases lying between them. Per the germline V gene, CDR1 is SGDLS and CDR2 is YYNGEE. The CDR3 spans 12 residues. Worth noting for this clone: Antigen specificity is unknown.

Study-level findings and limits: Blood TCR clones of tumor origin expanded after radiotherapy plus ipilimumab. How blood T cell clones changed early, along with interferon-beta, reportedly forecast response best.

Method: immunoSEQ multiplex PCR; TCRdb's copy keeps in-frame clones and lacks some. The sample includes about 80,000 clones, about 90% of them seen just once. This sequence was found in a human donor with non-small cell lung cancer who had a partial response to radiotherapy plus ipilimumab. This specimen consisted of peripheral blood, obtained from a patient treated with radiotherapy plus ipilimumab. This chain links TRBV9 with TRBJ2-2, with D unclear. Here the CDR3 DNA reads TGTGCCAGCAGCGTAGCTATCGGGGAGCTGTTTTTT. Its protein product is CASSVAIGELFF.